This T cell receptor beta chain was sequenced in a study of T cells in Graves' hyperthyroidism and ophthalmopathy. Study-wide findings and caveats: In the blood, most expanded thyroid clonotypes above 0.001 appeared as well.

This clonotype was observed at least ten times. As yet, its antigen is unknown. The CDR3 has 15 amino acids. Between the trimmed V and J ends, which lost 0 bases and 0 bases, there was a span of 12 bases. The V gene's germline CDR1 is DFQATT and CDR2 SNEGSKA (reference sequence). Amplification of TCR beta CDR3 regions used RNA as the template. A set of HTBI primers served as the primers for a first-round RT-PCR of the TCR CDR3. TCRdb processed the multiplex PCR reads anew with MiXCR; each CDR3 protein has one entry. Counted here are about 550,000 distinct CDR3 sequences, less than 25% occurring once; the ten biggest clones make up about 25%.

The source material was blood. This chain links TRBV20-1 with TRBJ2-7; D is perhaps TRBD1 or TRBD2 (6 bases each). The clonotype originates from a man younger than 30 with Graves' hyperthyroidism. The CDR3 loop reads CSARDRGGSSYEQYF. DNA of the CDR3: TGCAGTGCTAGAGATAGAGGGGGGAGCTCCTACGAGCAGTACTTC.